The clone carrying this T cell receptor beta chain was counted a single time. Its antigen is currently unknown. The data stem from a study of OX40 agonist ivuxolimab in advanced cancers. Study outcomes and limitations: Partial responders at 0.1-3.0 mg/kg showed near-lowest clonal expansion.

Per germline, CDR1 SGHTA and CDR2 FQGTGA. Germline trimming cut 2 bases from V and 6 bases from J; bases unmatched to any gene: 11. CDR3 length: 17 residues. The repertoire was sequenced with immunoSEQ multiplex PCR; TCRdb's copy has only in-frame clones and lacks some. The sample includes fewer than 85,000 clones, about 80% of them seen just once. This rearrangement joins TRBV7-3 to TRBJ2-1, with 9 bases identical to TRBD2. The clonotype was recovered from an adult with an advanced solid tumor such as melanoma, head and neck, liver or kidney cancer. The input for sequencing was CD4+ or CD8+ T cells sorted from blood, taken in a trial of the OX40 agonist ivuxolimab. CDR3 region: CASSLGAGGPEGNEQFF. The CDR3 DNA sequence: TGTGCCAGCAGCTTAGGTGCGGGGGGGCCGGAGGGCAATGAGCAGTTCTTC.